A selection of T cell receptor beta chains follows, all from one sample in a study of PD-L1 blockade in urothelial cancer. Produced via immunoSEQ multiplex PCR; TCRdb's table is partial and in-frame only. Among fewer than 40,000 clones listed, 90% were seen once. The starting material was PBMCs, obtained around atezolizumab (anti-PD-L1) treatment. These receptors all stem from a man between 65 and 79 years old with urothelial cancer. CDR3s include the opening cysteine and the closing phenylalanine or tryptophan. The order of the fields is clone size, J gene, V gene, CDR3 length, D gene, CDR3 protein, CDR3 DNA. D genes are given only for firm matches. For some rows the clone size is stated as once, few or many, or as a class when expanded; others skip it.

>-|TRBJ2-7|TRBV27|14|-
CASSVHRQNYEQYF
TGTGCCAGCAGTGTTCACCGACAGAACTACGAGCAGTACTTC
>-|TRBJ2-1|TRBV10-3|11|-
CAISEVTKQFF
TGTGCCATCAGTGAGGTAACTAAGCAGTTCTTC
>-|TRBJ1-5|TRBV28|13|-
CASSPTPNQPQHF
TGTGCCAGCAGTCCCACTCCAAATCAGCCCCAGCATTTT
>-|TRBJ1-2|TRBV6-4|14|-
CASSDSNGADGYTF
TGTGCCAGCAGTGACTCGAACGGAGCTGATGGCTACACCTTC
>-|TRBJ2-1|TRBV5-1|16|TRBD2
CASSRQTSGSRNEQFF
TGCGCCAGCAGCAGACAAACTAGCGGGAGTAGAAATGAGCAGTTCTTC
>-|TRBJ2-3|TRBV10-2|15|TRBD2
CASSKRDYGTDTQYF
TGCGCCAGCAGTAAAAGGGACTACGGCACAGATACGCAGTATTTT
>once|TRBJ2-7|TRBV6-5|13|TRBD2
CASSPLASGEQYF
TGTGCCAGCAGCCCCTTGGCTAGCGGGGAGCAGTACTTC
>-|TRBJ1-5|TRBV2|15|TRBD1
CASKVDRVHNQPQHF
TGTGCCAGCAAGGTGGACAGGGTCCATAATCAGCCCCAGCATTTT
>-|TRBJ2-5|TRBV9|16|TRBD2
CASSVSAAGGRETQYF
TGTGCCAGCAGCGTATCCGCGGCGGGAGGTCGGGAGACCCAGTACTTC
>-|TRBJ2-7|TRBV18|14|-
CASSPPGQNYEQYF
TGTGCCAGCTCACCACCGGGGCAGAACTACGAGCAGTACTTC
>-|TRBJ2-3|TRBV27|14|TRBD2
CASRTAGGGDTQYF
TGTGCCAGCAGGACAGCGGGAGGAGGAGATACGCAGTATTTT
>-|TRBJ2-3|TRBV15|18|TRBD2
CATDRGLAGGEGTDTQYF
TGTGCCACCGATAGAGGGCTAGCGGGAGGGGAGGGCACAGATACGCAGTATTTT
>-|TRBJ2-5|TRBV7-2|17|-
CASSLASSSALLETQYF
TGTGCCAGCAGCTTAGCTTCTAGCTCCGCTCTTCTGGAGACCCAGTACTTC
>once|TRBJ2-5|TRBV5-4|16|TRBD1
CASSLGRGQAQETQYF
TGTGCCAGCAGCTTGGGTCGGGGACAGGCCCAAGAGACCCAGTACTTC
>-|TRBJ2-7|TRBV10-3|10|-
CATGWPEQYF
TGTGCCACTGGCTGGCCCGAGCAGTACTTC
>-|TRBJ2-3|TRBV9|14|TRBD2
CASSSQNGGDTQYF
TGTGCCAGCAGCTCCCAAAACGGGGGGGATACGCAGTATTTT
>once|TRBJ2-5|TRBV5-1|15|TRBD2
CASSLRAGDQETQYF
TGCGCCAGCAGCTTGAGGGCGGGGGATCAAGAGACCCAGTACTTC
>-|TRBJ1-5|TRBV5-5|13|TRBD1
CASSDTGDQPQHF
TGTGCCAGCAGCGATACAGGGGATCAGCCCCAGCATTTT
>-|TRBJ1-5|TRBV28|13|-
CASRQGYNQPQHF
TGTGCCAGCAGACAGGGTTACAATCAGCCCCAGCATTTT
>-|TRBJ2-2|TRBV25-1|16|TRBD2
CASSDLAGGFTGELFF
TGTGCCAGCAGTGACTTAGCGGGAGGGTTCACCGGGGAGCTGTTTTTT
>-|TRBJ1-1|TRBV9|13|TRBD1
CASSRDRVTEAFF
TGTGCCAGCAGCCGGGACAGGGTCACTGAAGCTTTCTTT
>-|TRBJ2-7|TRBV28|14|-
CASSQQGYRYEQYF
TGTGCCAGCAGTCAACAGGGTTATCGCTACGAGCAGTACTTC
>-|TRBJ2-7|TRBV9|14|TRBD2
CASSVSGRAREQYF
TGTGCCAGCAGCGTGAGCGGGAGGGCCAGAGAGCAGTACTTC
>-|TRBJ1-1|TRBV27|17|-
CASSLRYRGNTGTEAFF
TGTGCCAGCAGTTTAAGGTATAGGGGGAATACGGGCACTGAAGCTTTCTTT
>-|TRBJ2-7|TRBV6-6|14|TRBD2
CASSYPGGGEGQYF
TGTGCCAGCAGTTACCCAGGCGGGGGGGAAGGGCAGTACTTC
>-|TRBJ2-4|TRBV4-1|18|-
CASSQDPDRALAKNIQYF
TGCGCCAGCAGCCAAGATCCGGACAGAGCACTAGCCAAAAACATTCAGTACTTC
>-|TRBJ2-7|TRBV5-4|13|TRBD2
CASSLAGGHEQYF
TGTGCCAGCAGCTTGGCGGGGGGTCACGAGCAGTACTTC
>few|TRBJ2-2|TRBV2|13|-
CASKQGPTGELFF
TGTGCCAGCAAGCAGGGTCCCACCGGGGAGCTGTTTTTT
>once|TRBJ2-7|TRBV10-3|15|-
CAISESILSNHEQYF
TGTGCCATCAGTGAGTCGATACTTTCCAACCACGAGCAGTACTTC
>-|TRBJ2-3|TRBV5-1|20|TRBD2
CASRGSGLADHSRPTDTQYF
TGCGCCAGCAGAGGATCGGGACTAGCGGACCATTCACGCCCGACAGATACGCAGTATTTT
>-|TRBJ2-2|TRBV7-6|13|TRBD1
CASSLGGGGELFF
TGTGCCAGCAGCCTAGGGGGCGGCGGGGAGCTGTTTTTT
>-|TRBJ1-5|TRBV25-1|14|-
CASTPRGFNQPQHF
TGTGCCAGCACTCCCAGGGGTTTCAATCAGCCCCAGCATTTT